Below are 25 T cell receptor beta chains sequenced from a single sample in a study of beta chain features in type 1 diabetes. Broader study findings: Shorter TCRB CDR3s, moderately but significantly so, marked every one of the four CD4+ subsets in Type 1 diabetes patients.

The entirety of the isolated RNA underwent reverse transcription, so expressed TCRB transcripts were sequenced. Repertoires were generated with immunoSEQ multiplex PCR, while TCRdb's copy carries only in-frame clones and drops some. The sample carries roughly 53,000 clones, about 40% recorded once. Their target antigens are unknown. What was sequenced was Tregs from blood. The receptor source for this set is a man in his thirties or forties with type 1 diabetes.

V is TRBV5-1 and J is TRBJ1-1; 7 nucleotides align to TRBD1. J was trimmed by 5 bases and V by 5 bases; bases with no gene match: 6. CDR1 and CDR2 from the germline V gene are SGHRS and YFSETQ. The CDR3 has 13 amino acids. DNA for the CDR3: TGCGCCAGCAGGAGGGGGCAAAAAACTGAAGCTTTCTTT. It yields the protein CASRRGQKTEAFF.

In this sample, this clone turned up a few times. The rearrangement joins TRBV15 to TRBJ2-3, with 7 bases that match TRBD2. Per germline, CDR1 LNHNV and CDR2 YYDKDF (reference sequence). This CDR3 is 15 amino acids long. The V gene end was trimmed by 1 base and the J gene end by 0 bases; junction bases not matched to a gene: 1. The CDR3, as DNA: TGTGCCACCAGCAGAGGGGGGGGTAGCACAGATACGCAGTATTTT. This sequence encodes CATSRGGGSTDTQYF. Complete variable domain (other parts from reference TRBV15 and TRBJ2-3): DAMVIQNPRYQVTQFGKPVTLSCSQTLNHNVMYWYQQKSSQAPKLLFHYYDKDFNNEADTPDNFQSRRPNTSFCFLDIRSPGLGDTAMYLCATSRGGGSTDTQYFGPGTRLTVL.

V is TRBV19 and J is TRBJ2-2, with 14 bases lining up with TRBD2. Germline V gene data show CDR1 as LNHDA and CDR2 as SQIVND (reference sequence). V gave up 5 bases and J gave up 7 bases; unmatched junction bases: 6. The CDR3 is made up of 16 amino acids. DNA for the CDR3: TGTGCCAGTAGTCCCCCGGGACTAGCGGGAGACGGGGAGCTGTTTTTT. It translates to CASSPPGLAGDGELFF.

The chain links TRBV6-6 to TRBJ1-1; 9 bases are shared with TRBD1. With 2 bases clipped from V and 4 bases from J, the junction kept 5 bases outside the gene matches. There are 15 residues in the CDR3. Germline CDR1 MNHNY, CDR2 SVGAGI (reference sequence). CDR3 amino acids: CASSYVQGASTEAFF. The CDR3 DNA follows: TGTGCCAGCAGTTACGTACAGGGGGCGAGCACTGAAGCTTTCTTT.

The genes are TRBV5-1 and TRBJ2-3; D is perhaps TRBD1 (5 bases). V was shortened by 0 bases and J by 3 bases, with 11 bases between the two germline ends. The CDR3 spans 15 residues. In germline, CDR1 is SGHRS, CDR2 YFSETQ. The CDR3 DNA is TGCGCCAGCAGCTTGGCAGGGAAAAAAACAGATACGCAGTATTTT. Amino acid sequence: CASSLAGKKTDTQYF.

This clone was observed a few times. The V call is TRBV18, the J call TRBJ2-1, with 8 bases aligning to TRBD2. The J segment lost 1 base and the V segment lost 2 bases, leaving 7 bases of the junction unmatched. CDR3 size: 17 residues. Germline V lookup: CDR1 KGHSH, CDR2 LQKENI. The CDR3 DNA sequence: TGTGCCAGCTCACCAGGGGTATCGGGAGGGTCCTACAATGAGCAGTTCTTC. It yields the protein CASSPGVSGGSYNEQFF.

The table lists this clone with a few counts. The V and J genes are TRBV5-1 and TRBJ1-2; D call uncertain. This CDR3 has 14 residues. Germline CDR1 and CDR2: SGHRS and YFSETQ. V was pared by 4 bases and J by 3 bases, with 13 bases between. In nucleotides, the CDR3 is TGCGCCAGCAGCACCGCCGGCACAGACTATGGCTACACCTTC. Its protein product is CASSTAGTDYGYTF.

The chain links TRBV7-8 to TRBJ2-2; TRBD2 agrees at 9 bases. Germline V gene lookup returns CDR1 SGHVS and CDR2 FQNEAQ. J lost 3 bases, V lost 5 bases, and 10 bases had no gene match. The CDR3 consists of 17 residues. In DNA, the CDR3 is TGTGCCAGCAGCCCCGGAGGAGCGGGAGGATACACCGGGGAGCTGTTTTTT. Encoded protein: CASSPGGAGGYTGELFF.

CDR3 DNA: TGTGCCAGCAGTGAAGCAAGGACAGGGTCATACCTCACCGGGGAGCTGTTTTTT. This encodes CASSEARTGSYLTGELFF. This sequence joins TRBV6-1 and TRBJ2-2; 8 positions match TRBD1. In germline, CDR1 is MNHNS, CDR2 SASEGT. The trim removed 0 bases at V and 4 bases at J, leaving 10 bases unmatched. CDR3 length: 18 amino acids.

This rearrangement joins TRBV27 to TRBJ2-1; D unresolved. Trimming shortened V by 2 bases and J by 0 bases, and 2 bases separated the two germline ends. This CDR3 comprises 13 residues. CDR1 MNHEY and CDR2 SMNVEV come from the germline V gene (reference sequence). The CDR3 nucleotides read TGTGCCAGCAGTTTACGCTCCTACAATGAGCAGTTCTTC. Residues: CASSLRSYNEQFF.

This clone was recorded once. This chain connects TRBV9 to TRBJ2-2; D is possibly TRBD1 (6 bases). The CDR3 contains 16 residues. Germline values: CDR1 SGDLS, CDR2 YYNGEE. Trimming pared 0 bases from V and 7 bases from J, leaving 16 bases between. The CDR3 region is CASSVGGLDFGGELFF. CDR3 DNA sequence: TGTGCCAGCAGCGTAGGGGGGCTAGATTTTGGCGGGGAGCTGTTTTTT.

This chain uses TRBV28 with TRBJ2-7; 11 nucleotides agree with TRBD2. CDR1 is MDHEN and CDR2 is SYDVKM in the germline V gene. V lost 7 bases to trimming and J lost 7 bases; unmatched junction nucleotides: 15. There are 16 residues in the CDR3. CDR3 DNA sequence: TGTGCCAGCACCCAGGGGGGTAGCGGGGGGGCAGATGAGCAGTACTTC. This codes for CASTQGGSGGADEQYF. Full variable domain (remainder filled in from reference TRBV28 and TRBJ2-7): DVKVTQSSRYLVKRTGEKVFLECVQDMDHENMFWYRQDPGLGLRLIYFSYDVKMKEKGDIPEGYSVSREKKERFSLILESASTNQTSMYLCASTQGGSGGADEQYFGPGTRLTVT.

This clone was observed a handful of times. The J gene is TRBJ2-5, the V gene TRBV5-6, with a possible D match to TRBD1 (5 bases). This CDR3 comprises 13 residues. Germline CDR1 is SGHDT and CDR2 is YYEEEE. Trimming stripped 2 bases from V and 4 bases from J, with 9 bases between. The CDR3 DNA follows: TGTGCCAGCAGCTTTTCAGGGTTAGAGACCCAGTACTTC. Translating it yields CASSFSGLETQYF.

The chain recombines TRBV28 with TRBJ1-1; no clear D gene. In germline, CDR1 is MDHEN, CDR2 SYDVKM. The CDR3 extends over 14 amino acids. Trimming stripped 8 bases from V and 0 bases from J, with 13 bases between. The DNA of the CDR3 is TGTGCCAGCGTCACGCCGGGAGTGAACACTGAAGCTTTCTTT. Protein sequence: CASVTPGVNTEAFF.

This clone has more than one count but fewer than ten. V gene TRBV19 combines with J gene TRBJ2-7; D gene unclear. The germline V gene has CDR1 LNHDA and CDR2 SQIVND (reference sequence). Trimming stripped 4 bases from V and 0 bases from J, with 10 bases between. This CDR3 comprises 14 residues. CDR3 residues: CASSRQPGSYEQYF. The CDR3 coding sequence is TGTGCCAGTAGTAGGCAGCCGGGCTCCTACGAGCAGTACTTC.

This clone was seen a few times. The genes are TRBV27 and TRBJ1-2; TRBD1 matches 8 bases. V lost 5 bases, J lost 1 base, and 9 bases stayed unmatched. This CDR3 is built from 16 residues. Germline V lookup: CDR1 MNHEY, CDR2 SMNVEV (reference sequence). CDR3: CASSPIYRGINYGYTF. CDR3 DNA sequence: TGTGCCAGCAGTCCTATCTACAGGGGGATTAACTATGGCTACACCTTC.

This clone was detected only a few times. This chain's CDR3 is CAWREGIYNEQFF. Here the CDR3 DNA reads TGTGCCTGGAGGGAGGGCATCTACAATGAGCAGTTCTTC. The V and J genes are TRBV30 and TRBJ2-1; a weak D match, TRBD2 (6 bases). The germline V and J ends were trimmed by 3 bases and 3 bases, with 9 bases remaining between them. CDR3 length equals 13 residues. Per germline, CDR1 GTSNPN and CDR2 SVGIG (reference sequence).

V usage is TRBV7-2 and J usage is TRBJ2-1; 9 positions match TRBD2. The CDR3 has 14 amino acids. V was clipped by 2 bases and J by 8 bases; unmatched bases: 4. Germline CDR1 and CDR2: SGHTA and FQGNSA. CDR3 in DNA: TGTGCCAGCAGCTTATTTAGCGGGAGCGATGAGCAGTTCTTC. Protein product: CASSLFSGSDEQFF.

V usage is TRBV19 and J usage is TRBJ2-2; perhaps TRBD2 as D (5 bases). V shed 7 bases and J shed 1 base, with 10 bases lying between them. The germline V gene has CDR1 LNHDA and CDR2 SQIVND (reference sequence). The CDR3 totals 14 residues. CDR3 sequence reads: CASNRGRNTGELFF. The CDR3, as DNA: TGTGCCAGTAATCGCGGGCGGAACACCGGGGAGCTGTTTTTT.

CDR3 protein: CASSFGGRAGELFF. CDR3 bases: TGCGCCAGCAGCTTTGGGGGCCGCGCCGGGGAGCTGTTTTTT. This chain joins TRBV5-1 and TRBJ2-2; tentative D call: TRBD1 (6 bases). This CDR3 is built from 14 residues. CDR1 is SGHRS, CDR2 YFSETQ, per germline. The germline V and J ends were trimmed by 2 bases and 6 bases, with 11 bases remaining between them.

As regards this clone: In the same sample, other DNA sequences code for this CDR3. V gene TRBV5-1 combines with J gene TRBJ2-1; D perhaps matches TRBD2 (5 bases). Germline V gene lookup returns CDR1 SGHRS and CDR2 YFSETQ. The V end lost 1 base, the J end lost 7 bases, and 9 bases lay between the germline ends. The CDR3 runs 13 residues. CDR3 DNA sequence: TGCGCCAGCAGCTTGCTAGAGGGAAATGAGCAGTTCTTC. Amino acids: CASSLLEGNEQFF.

This clone has a handful of counts. V is TRBV7-3 and J is TRBJ2-7; the match to TRBD2 covers 9 bases. Germline V gene lookup returns CDR1 SGHTA and CDR2 FQGTGA. The CDR3 consists of 14 residues. The J segment lost 2 bases and the V segment lost 2 bases, leaving 1 base of the junction unmatched. The chain's CDR3 is CASSLGGGAYEQYF. The CDR3 nucleotides are TGTGCCAGCAGCTTAGGCGGGGGGGCCTACGAGCAGTACTTC. The complete variable domain, with remaining parts taken from reference TRBV7-3 and TRBJ2-7, reads GAGVSQTPSNKVTEKGKYVELRCDPISGHTALYWYRQSLGQGPEFLIYFQGTGAADDSGLPNDRFFAVRPEGSVSTLKIQRTERGDSAVYLCASSLGGGAYEQYFGPGTRLTVT.

This chain links TRBV4-3 with TRBJ2-6; the match to TRBD2 covers 9 bases. The CDR3 runs to 17 residues. V lost 1 base and J lost 0; bases outside the gene matches: 1. CDR1 is LGHNA, CDR2 YSLEER, per germline. The CDR3 nucleotides are TGCGCCAGCAGCCAAGGCGGGAGGGCCTCTGGGGCCAACGTCCTGACTTTC. Translation: CASSQGGRASGANVLTF.

CDR3: CASSVAGTSGSRNEQYF. The CDR3 nucleotides are TGCGCCAGCAGCGTGGCCGGGACTAGCGGGAGTAGGAACGAGCAGTACTTC. This chain joins TRBV5-1 and TRBJ2-7; 14 positions agree with TRBD2. Germline V gene lookup returns CDR1 SGHRS and CDR2 YFSETQ. V trimming: 4 bases; J trimming: 5 bases; junction bases outside the gene matches: 11. The CDR3 totals 17 residues.

The chain uses TRBV28 and TRBJ1-1; D possibly corresponds to TRBD1 (6 bases). The CDR3 spans 15 residues. Germline CDR1 MDHEN, CDR2 SYDVKM. V was pared by 4 bases and J by 5 bases, with 17 bases between. The CDR3 region is CASSSITERGTEAFF. The CDR3 nucleotides are TGTGCCAGCAGTTCAATAACAGAGAGGGGGACTGAAGCTTTCTTT.